The clone carrying this T cell receptor (beta chain) appeared a single time. Recruited during active infection, patients (from Seattle) were subsequently followed longitudinally. This sample stems from a study of blood T cell repertoires in COVID-19. Background on the study: Samples representing acute and convalescent COVID-19 were sourced from the United States, Italy and Spain.

As originally analysed: By means of reference gene primer amplification, nucleated cell counts were estimated. Method: immunoSEQ multiplex PCR; TCRdb's copy keeps in-frame clones and lacks some. The DNA gave D and trimming, while V, J and clone size come from that table. This sample yields a few hundred thousand clones, of which 70% to 90% are seen a single time; around 5% belongs to the top ten. Trimming at V came to 1 base and at J to 5 bases, leaving 11 bases not matched to a gene. Germline V gene data show CDR1 as SGHTA and CDR2 as FQGNSA. This CDR3 is 17 amino acids long. The chain carries TRBV7-2 and TRBJ2-3; 8 bases map to TRBD1. This receptor was taken from a woman between 55 and 75 years old with COVID-19, enrolled during active disease. Sequencing was done on a sample of peripheral blood. CDR3 amino acids: CASSLGTDRGVGDTQYF. DNA of the CDR3: TGTGCCAGCAGCTTAGGTACCGACAGGGGTGTTGGAGATACGCAGTATTTT.